These T cell receptor beta chains were read from a single sample in a study of CD8 T cells in ankylosing spondylitis. MiXCR was run by TCRdb on the 5' RACE reads, yielding one entry per CDR3 protein. The repertoire includes 30,000 to 40,000 distinct CDR3 sequences, approximately 3% of them detected once, and 2.8% sits in the top ten. Sequenced input: blood, either unsorted or a sorted T cell fraction (not recorded which). The receptors come from a male donor with ankylosing spondylitis or in good health (not recorded which). Both conserved end residues are part of each CDR3. The D gene is left open where the match is weak. Clone size, where shown, is once, few, many, or a class for clones that have expanded.

CASSPRQGATGELFF	TGTGCCAGCAGCCCGCGACAGGGGGCCACCGGGGAGCTGTTTTTT	TRBV9	TRBJ2-2	many	TRBD1
CASSEGDRVVTGELFF	TGTGCCAGCAGCGAGGGGGACAGGGTCGTCACCGGGGAGCTGTTTTTT	TRBV9	TRBJ2-2	-	TRBD1
CASSARTGAGTDTQYF	TGTGCCAGCAGCGCCAGGACAGGTGCCGGCACAGATACGCAGTATTTT	TRBV9	TRBJ2-3	medium-sized	TRBD1
CASSAGQGDNEQFF	TGTGCCAGCAGCGCCGGACAGGGGGACAATGAGCAGTTCTTC	TRBV9	TRBJ2-1	many	TRBD1
CASSVGTAYSTDTQYF	TGTGCCAGCAGCGTAGGGACAGCCTATAGCACAGATACGCAGTATTTT	TRBV9	TRBJ2-3	many	-
CASSATLEAMMEQFF	TGTGCCAGCAGCGCGACCTTAGAAGCAATGATGGAGCAGTTCTTC	TRBV9	TRBJ2-1	many	-
CASSVATGENYGYTF	TGTGCCAGCAGCGTAGCTACAGGAGAGAACTATGGCTACACCTTC	TRBV9	TRBJ1-2	many	-
CASSVGAGNSNQPQHF	TGTGCCAGCAGCGTAGGGGCAGGGAATAGCAATCAGCCCCAGCATTTT	TRBV9	TRBJ1-5	many	-
CARLTDTQYF	TGCGCCAGGCTGACAGATACGCAGTATTTT	TRBV5-1	TRBJ2-3	many	-
CASSNTPTGELFF	TGTGCCAGCAGCAACACACCCACCGGGGAGCTGTTTTTT	TRBV9	TRBJ2-2	many	-
CASSPLAGGETQYF	TGTGCCAGCAGCCCCCTAGCGGGGGGAGAGACCCAGTACTTC	TRBV9	TRBJ2-5	many	TRBD2
CASSPHGGSGADTQYF	TGTGCCAGCAGCCCCCATGGCGGGAGTGGCGCAGATACGCAGTATTTT	TRBV9	TRBJ2-3	many	TRBD2
CASSGTSGFYNEQFF	TGTGCCAGCAGCGGGACTAGCGGGTTTTACAATGAGCAGTTCTTC	TRBV9	TRBJ2-1	few	TRBD2
CASSVDVTQRTDTQYF	TGTGCCAGCAGCGTAGACGTGACACAACGCACAGATACGCAGTATTTT	TRBV9	TRBJ2-3	many	-
CASSVGADEQFF	TGTGCCAGCAGCGTAGGGGCAGATGAGCAGTTCTTC	TRBV9	TRBJ2-1	many	-
CASSLRQGPNTGELFF	TGTGCCAGCTCCCTACGGCAGGGGCCGAACACCGGGGAGCTGTTTTTT	TRBV9	TRBJ2-2	many	-
CASSVGSTSYEQFF	TGTGCCAGCAGCGTAGGCTCGACTAGTTATGAGCAGTTCTTC	TRBV9	TRBJ2-1	many	-
CASSAWGTPNTGELFF	TGTGCCAGCAGCGCCTGGGGGACACCTAACACCGGGGAGCTGTTTTTT	TRBV9	TRBJ2-2	few	-
CASSVEPGRGNTGELFF	TGTGCCAGCAGCGTAGAACCTGGGAGAGGGAACACCGGGGAGCTGTTTTTT	TRBV9	TRBJ2-2	many	-
CASSSGLAGGTGELFF	TGTGCCAGCAGCTCAGGACTAGCGGGGGGAACCGGGGAGCTGTTTTTT	TRBV9	TRBJ2-2	many	TRBD2
CASSPRDAPPYNEQFF	TGTGCCAGCAGCCCGCGGGACGCCCCACCCTACAATGAGCAGTTCTTC	TRBV9	TRBJ2-1	many	-
CASSVGDRGAYGYTF	TGTGCCAGCAGCGTAGGGGACAGGGGGGCCTATGGCTACACCTTC	TRBV9	TRBJ1-2	many	TRBD1
CASSVSPLFNSPLHF	TGTGCCAGCAGCGTAAGCCCGCTCTTTAATTCACCCCTCCACTTT	TRBV9	TRBJ1-6	many	-
CASSPSPSGGNRYTQYF	TGTGCCAGCAGCCCCAGCCCTAGCGGAGGGAACCGATATACGCAGTATTTT	TRBV9	TRBJ2-3	many	TRBD2
CASSPQDRTTGELFF	TGTGCCAGCAGCCCCCAAGACAGGACCACCGGGGAGCTGTTTTTT	TRBV9	TRBJ2-2	many	-
CASSVGTGPSSPLHF	TGTGCCAGCAGCGTAGGGACGGGTCCGAGTTCACCCCTCCACTTT	TRBV9	TRBJ1-6	many	-
CASSAELGTGKGNTGELFF	TGTGCCAGCAGCGCTGAATTGGGGACAGGGAAGGGTAACACCGGGGAGCTGTTTTTT	TRBV9	TRBJ2-2	medium-sized	TRBD1
CASSVVSTSGAGELFF	TGTGCCAGCAGCGTGGTTTCGACTAGCGGGGCCGGGGAGCTGTTTTTT	TRBV9	TRBJ2-2	many	TRBD2
CASSAPDGEELFF	TGTGCCAGCAGCGCCCCCGACGGCGAGGAGCTGTTTTTT	TRBV9	TRBJ2-2	many	-
CASSVSTVGDYNEQFF	TGTGCCAGCAGCGTATCCACCGTGGGGGACTACAATGAGCAGTTCTTC	TRBV9	TRBJ2-1	few	-
CASSVEAMSRSGNTIYF	TGTGCCAGCAGCGTAGAGGCGATGAGTCGTTCTGGAAACACCATATATTTT	TRBV9	TRBJ1-3	many	-
CASSAASVAETQYF	TGTGCCAGCAGCGCCGCCTCTGTAGCAGAGACCCAGTACTTC	TRBV9	TRBJ2-5	many	-
CASSVGTGGKVFSETQYF	TGTGCCAGCAGCGTAGGGACAGGGGGCAAGGTTTTTTCTGAGACCCAGTACTTC	TRBV9	TRBJ2-5	many	TRBD1
CASSPRGTGDTGELFF	TGTGCCAGCAGCCCCAGGGGGACAGGGGACACCGGGGAGCTGTTTTTT	TRBV9	TRBJ2-2	many	TRBD1